The T cell receptor beta chain under discussion was sequenced for a study of blood T cell repertoires in COVID-19. Study-wide context: T cells, B-cell-depleted T cells, or PBMCs provided the cDNA or gDNA that served as material.

Authors' data handling: Counts of nucleated cells, estimated from reference gene primer amplification, were obtained. Data came from immunoSEQ multiplex PCR; TCRdb stores just in-frame clones and leaves some out. V, J and clone size are taken as reported in that table, and D and trimming were inferred from the DNA itself. The table shows some 200,000 clones, with over 80% occurring only once. This clonotype originated in a woman aged 40 to 49 with acute or convalescent COVID-19. Sequenced material: peripheral blood.

CDR3 coding DNA: TGTGCCATCAGTGGGTCCATTAGGGCCGGGACATCAAGCGACACTGAAGCTTTCTTT. Translated: CAISGSIRAGTSSDTEAFF. V usage is TRBV10-3 and J usage is TRBJ1-1, with TRBD1 as a possible D gene (6 bases). V shed 4 bases and J shed 3 bases, with 27 bases lying between them. Germline CDR1 and CDR2: ENHRY and SYGVKD. There are 19 residues in the CDR3.